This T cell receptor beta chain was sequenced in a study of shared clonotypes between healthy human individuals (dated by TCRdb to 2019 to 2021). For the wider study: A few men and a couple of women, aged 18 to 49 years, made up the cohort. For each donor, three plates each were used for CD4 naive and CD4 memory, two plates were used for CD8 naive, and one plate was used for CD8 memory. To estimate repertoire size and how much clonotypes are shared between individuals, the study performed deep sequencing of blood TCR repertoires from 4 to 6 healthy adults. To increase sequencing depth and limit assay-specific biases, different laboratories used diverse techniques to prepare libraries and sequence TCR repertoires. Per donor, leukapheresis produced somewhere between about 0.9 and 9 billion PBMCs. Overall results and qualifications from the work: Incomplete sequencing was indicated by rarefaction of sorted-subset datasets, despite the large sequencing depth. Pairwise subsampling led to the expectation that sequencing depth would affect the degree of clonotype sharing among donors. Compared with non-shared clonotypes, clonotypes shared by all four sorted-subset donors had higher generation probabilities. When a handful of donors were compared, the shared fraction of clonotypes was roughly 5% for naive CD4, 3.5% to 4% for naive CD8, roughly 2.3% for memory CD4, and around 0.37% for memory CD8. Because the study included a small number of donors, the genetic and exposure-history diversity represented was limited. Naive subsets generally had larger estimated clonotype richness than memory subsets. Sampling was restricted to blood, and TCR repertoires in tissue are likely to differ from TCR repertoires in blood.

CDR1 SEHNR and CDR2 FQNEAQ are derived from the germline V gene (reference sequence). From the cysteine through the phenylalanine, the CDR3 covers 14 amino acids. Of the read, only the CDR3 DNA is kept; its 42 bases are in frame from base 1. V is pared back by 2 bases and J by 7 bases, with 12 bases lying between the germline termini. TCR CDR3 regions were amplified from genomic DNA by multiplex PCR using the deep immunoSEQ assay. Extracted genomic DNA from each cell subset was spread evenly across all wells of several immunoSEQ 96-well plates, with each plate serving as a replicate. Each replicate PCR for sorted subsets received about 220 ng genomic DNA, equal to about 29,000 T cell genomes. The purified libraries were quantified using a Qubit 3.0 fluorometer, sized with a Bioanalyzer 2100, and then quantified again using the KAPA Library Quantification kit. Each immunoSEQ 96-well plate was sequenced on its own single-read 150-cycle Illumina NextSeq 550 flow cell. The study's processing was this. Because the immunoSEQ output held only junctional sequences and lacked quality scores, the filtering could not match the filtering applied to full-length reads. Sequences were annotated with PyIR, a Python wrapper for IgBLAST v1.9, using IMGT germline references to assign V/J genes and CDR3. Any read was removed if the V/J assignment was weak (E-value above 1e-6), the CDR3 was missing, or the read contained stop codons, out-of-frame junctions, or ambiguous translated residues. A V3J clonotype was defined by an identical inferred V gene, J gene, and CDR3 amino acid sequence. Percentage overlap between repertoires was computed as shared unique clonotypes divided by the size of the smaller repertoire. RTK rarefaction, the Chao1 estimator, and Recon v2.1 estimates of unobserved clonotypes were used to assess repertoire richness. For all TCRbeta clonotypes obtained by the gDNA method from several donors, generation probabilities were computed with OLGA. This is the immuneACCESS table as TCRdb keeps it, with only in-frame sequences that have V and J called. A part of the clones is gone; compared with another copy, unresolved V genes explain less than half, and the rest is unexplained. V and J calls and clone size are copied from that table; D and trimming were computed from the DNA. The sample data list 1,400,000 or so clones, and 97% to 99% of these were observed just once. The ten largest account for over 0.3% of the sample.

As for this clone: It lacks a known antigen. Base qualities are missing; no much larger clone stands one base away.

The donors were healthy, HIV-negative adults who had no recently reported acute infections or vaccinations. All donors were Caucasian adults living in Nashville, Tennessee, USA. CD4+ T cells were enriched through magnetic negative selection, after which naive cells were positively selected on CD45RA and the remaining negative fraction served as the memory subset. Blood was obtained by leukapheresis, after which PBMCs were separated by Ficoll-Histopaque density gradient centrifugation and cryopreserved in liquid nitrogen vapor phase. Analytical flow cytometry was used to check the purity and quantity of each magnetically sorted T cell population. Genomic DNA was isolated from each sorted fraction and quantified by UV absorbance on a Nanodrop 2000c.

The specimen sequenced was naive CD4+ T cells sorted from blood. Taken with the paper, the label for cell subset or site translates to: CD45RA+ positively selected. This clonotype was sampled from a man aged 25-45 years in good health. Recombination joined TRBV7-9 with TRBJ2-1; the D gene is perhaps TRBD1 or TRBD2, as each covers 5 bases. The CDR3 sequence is CASSLLAWGNEQFF. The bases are TGTGCCAGCAGCTTACTAGCCTGGGGGAATGAGCAGTTCTTC.